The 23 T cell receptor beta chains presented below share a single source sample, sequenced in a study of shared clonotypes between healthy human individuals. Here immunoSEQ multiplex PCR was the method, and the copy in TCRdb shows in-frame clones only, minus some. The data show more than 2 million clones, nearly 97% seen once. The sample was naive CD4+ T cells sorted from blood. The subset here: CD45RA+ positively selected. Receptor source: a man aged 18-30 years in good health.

CDR3 DNA sequence: TGTGCCAGCGGATCACTGTGGGTCTACACCTTC. This sequence encodes CASGSLWVYTF. This rearrangement joins TRBV28 to TRBJ1-2; no clear D. The ends were cut back, 8 bases at V and 10 bases at J, with 14 bases in the middle. CDR1 and CDR2 from the germline V gene are MDHEN and SYDVKM. CDR3 length equals 11 residues.

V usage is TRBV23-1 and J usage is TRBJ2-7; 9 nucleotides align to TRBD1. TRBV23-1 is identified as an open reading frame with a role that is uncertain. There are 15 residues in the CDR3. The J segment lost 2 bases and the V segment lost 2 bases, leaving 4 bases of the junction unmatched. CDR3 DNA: TGCGCCAGCAGTCAAGACAGGGGGAGCCCCTACGAGCAGTACTTC. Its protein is CASSQDRGSPYEQYF.

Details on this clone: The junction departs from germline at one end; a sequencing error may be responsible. The CDR3 loop is CASSLGQGGNMHF. The CDR3 region has the DNA TGTGCCAGCTCACTCGGACAGGGAGGGAATATGCATTTT. The J gene is TRBJ1-3, the V gene TRBV18; 8 bases map to TRBD1. The CDR3 sequence is 13 residues long. Germline assignment: CDR1 KGHSH and CDR2 LQKENI.

The CDR3 nucleotides read TGTGCCATCAGTGAGTCGACTTTCTACGAGCAGTACTTC. Translation gives CAISESTFYEQYF. V and J are TRBV10-3 and TRBJ2-7; D remains ambiguous. The CDR3 contains 13 residues. Germline CDR1 and CDR2: ENHRY and SYGVKD. V lost 0 bases and J lost 3, with 6 bases in between.

The CDR3 region is CASGSLSGTGNNQPQHF. CDR3 in DNA: TGTGCTAGTGGTTCCCTCTCCGGGACAGGGAACAATCAGCCCCAGCATTTT. The rearrangement joins TRBV12-5 to TRBJ1-5, with TRBD1 identical over 9 bases. With 4 bases clipped from V and 3 bases from J, the junction kept 10 bases outside the gene matches. CDR1 and CDR2 (germline): LGHNT, FRNRAP. The CDR3 has 17 residues.

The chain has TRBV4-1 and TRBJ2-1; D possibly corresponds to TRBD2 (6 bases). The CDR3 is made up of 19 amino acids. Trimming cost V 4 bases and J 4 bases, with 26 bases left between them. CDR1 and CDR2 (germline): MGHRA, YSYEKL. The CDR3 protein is CASSREQEAPTRPYNEQFF. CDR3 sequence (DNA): TGCGCCAGCAGCCGAGAACAAGAGGCTCCGACTAGACCTTACAATGAGCAGTTCTTC.

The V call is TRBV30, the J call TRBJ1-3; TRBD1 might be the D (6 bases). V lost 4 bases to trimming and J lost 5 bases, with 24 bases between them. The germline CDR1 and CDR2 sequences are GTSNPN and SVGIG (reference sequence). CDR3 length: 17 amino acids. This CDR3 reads CAWTQSDSSQIRNTIYF. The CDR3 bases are TGTGCCTGGACCCAGTCGGACAGTTCGCAGATCCGAAACACCATATATTTT.

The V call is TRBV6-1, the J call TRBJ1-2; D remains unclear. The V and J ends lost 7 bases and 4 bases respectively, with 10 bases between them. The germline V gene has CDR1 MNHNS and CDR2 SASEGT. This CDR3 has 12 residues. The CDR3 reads CASTLTPYGYTF. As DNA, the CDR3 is TGTGCCAGCACTTTGACACCCTATGGCTACACCTTC.

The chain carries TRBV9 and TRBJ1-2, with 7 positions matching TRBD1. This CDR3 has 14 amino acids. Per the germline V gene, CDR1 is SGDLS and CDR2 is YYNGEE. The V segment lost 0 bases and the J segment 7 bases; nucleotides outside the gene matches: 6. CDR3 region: CASSVADRWGGYTF. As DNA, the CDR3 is TGTGCCAGCAGCGTAGCGGACAGGTGGGGTGGCTACACCTTC.

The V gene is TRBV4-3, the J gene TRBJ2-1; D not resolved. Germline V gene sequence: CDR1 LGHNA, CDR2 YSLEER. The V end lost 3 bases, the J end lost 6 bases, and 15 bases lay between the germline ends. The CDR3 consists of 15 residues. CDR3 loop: CASSQEWIRVNEQFF. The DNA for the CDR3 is TGCGCCAGCAGCCAGGAGTGGATAAGGGTCAATGAGCAGTTCTTC.

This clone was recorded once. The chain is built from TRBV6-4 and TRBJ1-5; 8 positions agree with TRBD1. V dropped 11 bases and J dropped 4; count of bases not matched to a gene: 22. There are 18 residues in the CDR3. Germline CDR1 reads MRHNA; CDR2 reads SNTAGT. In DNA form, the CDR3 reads TGTGCCGGATCCAGGGGGCGAGTCGAACTGGGGTGGAATCAGCCCCAGCATTTT. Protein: CAGSRGRVELGWNQPQHF.

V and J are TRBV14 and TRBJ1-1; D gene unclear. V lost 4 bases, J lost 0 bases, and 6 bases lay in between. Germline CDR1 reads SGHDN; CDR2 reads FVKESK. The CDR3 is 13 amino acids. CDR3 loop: CASSRKLNTEAFF. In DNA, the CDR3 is TGTGCCAGCAGCCGAAAATTGAACACTGAAGCTTTCTTT. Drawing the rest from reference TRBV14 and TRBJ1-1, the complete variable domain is EAGVTQFPSHSVIEKGQTVTLRCDPISGHDNLYWYRRVMGKEIKFLLHFVKESKQDESGMPNNRFLAERTGGTYSTLKVQPAELEDSGVYFCASSRKLNTEAFFGQGTRLTVV.

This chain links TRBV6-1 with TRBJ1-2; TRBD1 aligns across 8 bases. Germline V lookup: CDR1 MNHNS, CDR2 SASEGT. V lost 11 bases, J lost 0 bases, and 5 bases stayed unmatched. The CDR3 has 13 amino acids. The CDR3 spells CAGGQGPNYGYTF. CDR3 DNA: TGTGCCGGCGGACAGGGCCCTAACTATGGCTACACCTTC.

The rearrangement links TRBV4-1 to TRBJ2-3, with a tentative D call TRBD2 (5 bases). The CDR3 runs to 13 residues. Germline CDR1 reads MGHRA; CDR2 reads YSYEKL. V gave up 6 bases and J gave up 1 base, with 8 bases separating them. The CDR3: CASSRSGTDTQYF. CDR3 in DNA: TGCGCCAGCAGTCGTAGCGGCACAGATACGCAGTATTTT.

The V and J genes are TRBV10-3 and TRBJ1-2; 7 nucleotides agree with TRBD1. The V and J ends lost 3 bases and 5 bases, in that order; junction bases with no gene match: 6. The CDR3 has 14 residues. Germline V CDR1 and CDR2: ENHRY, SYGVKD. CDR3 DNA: TGTGCCATCAGTGATTCGGGACAGAAGTATGGCTACACCTTC. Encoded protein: CAISDSGQKYGYTF.

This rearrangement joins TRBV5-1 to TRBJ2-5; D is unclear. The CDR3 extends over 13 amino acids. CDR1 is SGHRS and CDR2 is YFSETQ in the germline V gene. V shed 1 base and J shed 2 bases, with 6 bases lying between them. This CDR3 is CASSLQIQETQYF. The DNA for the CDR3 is TGCGCCAGCAGCTTGCAGATTCAAGAGACCCAGTACTTC.

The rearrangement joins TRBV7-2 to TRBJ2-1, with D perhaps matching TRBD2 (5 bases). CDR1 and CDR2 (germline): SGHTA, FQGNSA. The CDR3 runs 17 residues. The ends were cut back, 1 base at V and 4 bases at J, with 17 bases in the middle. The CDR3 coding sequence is TGTGCCAGCAGCTTAGGCTACGCCTCACTAGGTTACAATGAGCAGTTCTTC. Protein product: CASSLGYASLGYNEQFF.

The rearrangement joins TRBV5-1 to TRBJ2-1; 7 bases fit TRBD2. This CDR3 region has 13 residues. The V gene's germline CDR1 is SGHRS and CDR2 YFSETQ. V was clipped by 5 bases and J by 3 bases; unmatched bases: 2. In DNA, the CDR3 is TGCGCCAGCAGGGGAGGGCACTACAATGAGCAGTTCTTC. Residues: CASRGGHYNEQFF.

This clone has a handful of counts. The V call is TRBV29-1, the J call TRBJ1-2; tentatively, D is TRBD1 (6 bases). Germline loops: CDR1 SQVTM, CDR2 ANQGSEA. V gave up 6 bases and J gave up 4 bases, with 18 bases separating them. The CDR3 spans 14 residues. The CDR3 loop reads CSVQAQGVGYGYTF. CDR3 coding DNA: TGCAGCGTCCAGGCACAGGGAGTTGGCTATGGCTACACCTTC.

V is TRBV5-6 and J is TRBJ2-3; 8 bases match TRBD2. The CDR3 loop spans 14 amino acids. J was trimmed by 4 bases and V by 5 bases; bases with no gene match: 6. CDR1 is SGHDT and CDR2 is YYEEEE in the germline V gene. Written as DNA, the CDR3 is TGTGCCAGCAGTCCCGCGGGAGGCCCAGATACGCAGTATTTT. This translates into CASSPAGGPDTQYF.

The CDR3 reads CASSWGNTIYF. For the CDR3, the DNA is TGTGCCAGCAGTTGGGGGAACACCATATATTTT. V usage is TRBV28 and J usage is TRBJ1-3; the D gene is possibly TRBD1 (5 bases). V lost 4 bases and J lost 7, with 5 bases in between. The CDR3 spans 11 residues. Germline V gene sequence: CDR1 MDHEN, CDR2 SYDVKM.

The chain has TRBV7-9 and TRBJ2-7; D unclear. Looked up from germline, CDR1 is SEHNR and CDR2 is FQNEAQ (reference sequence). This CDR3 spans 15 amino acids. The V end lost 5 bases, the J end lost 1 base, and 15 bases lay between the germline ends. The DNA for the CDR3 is TGTGCCAGCAGCAACGCGGTCAGCCTGTCCTACGAGCAGTACTTC. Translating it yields CASSNAVSLSYEQYF.

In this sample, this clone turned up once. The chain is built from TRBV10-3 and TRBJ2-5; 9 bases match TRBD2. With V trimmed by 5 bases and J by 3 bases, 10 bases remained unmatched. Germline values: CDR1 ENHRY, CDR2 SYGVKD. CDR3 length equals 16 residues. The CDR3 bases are TGTGCCATCAGTCGCCATAGCGGGAGAACAGAAGAGACCCAGTACTTC. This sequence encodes CAISRHSGRTEETQYF.